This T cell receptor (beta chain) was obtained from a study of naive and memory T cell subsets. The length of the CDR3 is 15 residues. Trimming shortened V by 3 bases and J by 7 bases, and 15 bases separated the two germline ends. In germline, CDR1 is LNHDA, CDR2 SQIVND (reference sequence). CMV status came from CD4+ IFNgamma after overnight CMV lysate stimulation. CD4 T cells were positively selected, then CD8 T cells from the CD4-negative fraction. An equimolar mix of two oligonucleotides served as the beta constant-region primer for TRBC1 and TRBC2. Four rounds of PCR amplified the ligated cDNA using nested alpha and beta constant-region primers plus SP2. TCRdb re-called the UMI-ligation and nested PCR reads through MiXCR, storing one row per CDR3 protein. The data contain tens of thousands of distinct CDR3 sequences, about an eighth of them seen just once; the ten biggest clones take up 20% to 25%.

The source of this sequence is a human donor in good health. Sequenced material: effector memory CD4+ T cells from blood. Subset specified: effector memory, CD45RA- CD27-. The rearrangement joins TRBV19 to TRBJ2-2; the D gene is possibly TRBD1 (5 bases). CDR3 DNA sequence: TGTGCCAGTAGTATGTTCGGCAGGGTTGGCGGGGAGCTGTTTTTT. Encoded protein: CASSMFGRVGGELFF.